Below are 30 T cell receptor beta chains sequenced from a single sample in a study of blood T cell repertoires in COVID-19. TCRdb keeps only in-frame clones here, not all; method: immunoSEQ multiplex PCR. In the table there are 400,000 to 550,000 clones, 70% to 90% of which are singletons. The sequenced sample was PBMCs or T cells enriched from blood (not recorded which). All receptors derive from a woman aged 18-29 years with acute COVID-19.

J is TRBJ1-2 and V is TRBV7-8, with TRBD1 matching over 7 bases. The CDR3 has 15 amino acids. From germline, CDR1 is SGHVS and CDR2 FQNEAQ. The junction had 9 bases not matched to a gene; V was cut back by 5 bases and J by 3 bases. DNA for the CDR3: TGTGCCAGCAGCCCAGGACAGGCCCCTCACTATGGCTACACCTTC. Translation gives CASSPGQAPHYGYTF.

The rearrangement links TRBV5-1 to TRBJ1-2, with TRBD1 matching 12 bases. Germline lookup yields CDR1 SGHRS and CDR2 YFSETQ. The CDR3 contains 15 residues. J gave up 8 bases and V 4 bases, and 9 bases lay outside the gene matches. The CDR3 DNA reads TGCGCCAGCAGCCTACCGGGACAGGGGGCGTACGGCTACACCTTC. Residues: CASSLPGQGAYGYTF.

J is TRBJ1-1 and V is TRBV5-1, with D uncertain. Germline loops: CDR1 SGHRS, CDR2 YFSETQ. V lost 4 bases, J lost 1 base, and 11 bases lay in between. CDR3 length: 14 amino acids. CDR3 residues: CASSTHTRNTEAFF. CDR3 bases: TGCGCCAGCAGCACCCATACACGGAACACTGAAGCTTTCTTT. Full variable domain (remainder filled in from reference TRBV5-1 and TRBJ1-1): KAGVTQTPRYLIKTRGQQVTLSCSPISGHRSVSWYQQTPGQGLQFLFEYFSETQRNKGNFPGRFSGRQFSNSRSEMNVSTLELGDSALYLCASSTHTRNTEAFFGQGTRLTVV.

The rearrangement links TRBV5-6 to TRBJ2-3; D unclear. Trimming pared 2 bases from V and 0 bases from J, leaving 13 bases between. This CDR3 is 16 amino acids long. CDR1 is SGHDT, CDR2 YYEEEE, per germline. In DNA form, the CDR3 reads TGTGCCAGCAGCTTAAATGCAGTCTTGAGCACAGATACGCAGTATTTT. Its translation is CASSLNAVLSTDTQYF.

Written as DNA, the CDR3 is TGTGCCAGCAGCTTAACGAGAGGTCAGCCCCAGCATTTT. This codes for CASSLTRGQPQHF. The V and J genes are TRBV7-3 and TRBJ1-5; the D is unclear. V was clipped by 0 bases and J by 6 bases, with 6 bases between them. The germline V gene encodes CDR1 SGHTA and CDR2 FQGTGA. The CDR3 sequence is 13 residues long.

This chain connects TRBV6-1 to TRBJ2-2; D call uncertain. Germline V gene lookup returns CDR1 MNHNS and CDR2 SASEGT. Trimming pared 1 base from V and 3 bases from J, leaving 6 bases between. The length of the CDR3 is 14 residues. CDR3 DNA: TGTGCCAGCAGTGAAGTCCGTTACACCGGGGAGCTGTTTTTT. It encodes CASSEVRYTGELFF.

The chain is built from TRBV6-6 and TRBJ1-2, with D uncertain. Germline-derived CDR1 and CDR2 are MNHNY and SVGAGI (reference sequence). Trimming took 5 bases from V and 1 from J, leaving 14 bases between them. This CDR3 spans 15 amino acids. The CDR3 nucleotides are TGTGCCAGCAGTGCGGGTACAGACTATAACTATGGCTACACCTTC. Encoded protein: CASSAGTDYNYGYTF.

The chain is built from TRBV10-1 and TRBJ2-1; 7 nucleotides agree with TRBD2. Germline CDR1 WNHNN, CDR2 SYGVQD (reference sequence). V shed 3 bases and J 4 bases; nucleotides not matched to a gene: 6. The CDR3 runs 15 residues. The CDR3 nucleotides read TGCGCCAGCAGTGAATTAGCGGGCCGTTACAATGAGCAGTTCTTC. It is translated as CASSELAGRYNEQFF.

The rearrangement joins TRBV28 to TRBJ2-7; D call uncertain. The CDR3 contains 13 residues. CDR1 and CDR2 (germline): MDHEN, SYDVKM. Trimming removed 6 bases from V and 1 base from J, with 10 bases in between. As DNA, the CDR3 is TGTGCCAGCAGCTCCGGGTTATCCTACGAGCAGTACTTC. Its protein product is CASSSGLSYEQYF.

The genes are TRBV23-1 and TRBJ2-2; 9 nucleotides line up with TRBD1. TRBV23-1 is an ORF for which the function is uncertain. This CDR3 spans 16 amino acids. J was trimmed by 3 bases and V by 5 bases; bases with no gene match: 7. The CDR3 nucleotides are TGCGCCAGCAGTTCAGAACAGGGGGCTCACACCGGGGAGCTGTTTTTT. It translates to CASSSEQGAHTGELFF.

This clone was seen only once. This rearrangement joins TRBV7-9 to TRBJ2-1, with TRBD2 as a possible D gene (5 bases). Germline-derived CDR1 and CDR2 are SEHNR and FQNEAQ (reference sequence). The CDR3 is 13 amino acids. V shed 1 base and J shed 8 bases, with 9 bases lying between them. This chain's CDR3 is CASSLDARDEQFF. CDR3 in DNA: TGTGCCAGCAGCTTAGACGCGAGGGATGAGCAGTTCTTC. The variable domain in full, completed from reference TRBV7-9 and TRBJ2-1, reads DTGVSQNPRHKITKRGQNVTFRCDPISEHNRLYWYRQTLGQGPEFLTYFQNEAQLEKSRLLSDRFSAERPKGSFSTLEIQRTEQGDSAMYLCASSLDARDEQFFGPGTRLTVL.

V usage is TRBV5-1 and J usage is TRBJ2-5; tentative D call: TRBD1 (5 bases). The CDR3 loop spans 17 amino acids. V was shortened by 0 bases and J by 2 bases, with 17 bases between the two germline ends. CDR1 and CDR2 (germline): SGHRS, YFSETQ. This CDR3 is CASSLDAEKDNQETQYF. CDR3 bases: TGCGCCAGCAGCTTGGACGCCGAAAAGGACAATCAAGAGACCCAGTACTTC.

In nucleotides, the CDR3 is TGTGCCAGCAGGGAACGGACAGCCTACGAGCAGTACTTC. Translating it yields CASRERTAYEQYF. This chain connects TRBV27 to TRBJ2-7, with D possibly being TRBD1 (6 bases). Germline V gene sequence: CDR1 MNHEY, CDR2 SMNVEV (reference sequence). The CDR3 is made up of 13 amino acids. Trimming removed 6 bases from V and 2 bases from J, with 11 bases in between.

This rearrangement joins TRBV5-1 to TRBJ1-5; D gene unclear. This CDR3 spans 14 amino acids. Germline CDR1 and CDR2: SGHRS and YFSETQ. The V and J ends lost 0 bases and 4 bases respectively, with 8 bases between them. The CDR3 spells CASSLDAGNQPQHF. CDR3 in DNA: TGCGCCAGCAGCTTGGACGCGGGAAATCAGCCCCAGCATTTT.

This clone was observed a handful of times. The chain carries TRBV28 and TRBJ1-5; 12 bases are shared with TRBD1. V was pared by 6 bases and J by 5 bases, with 11 bases of the junction left unmatched. CDR1 is MDHEN and CDR2 is SYDVKM in the germline V gene. This CDR3 is built from 17 residues. CDR3 residues: CASRGYGTGGEDQPQHF. The CDR3 DNA reads as TGTGCCAGCAGGGGGTACGGGACAGGGGGCGAGGATCAGCCCCAGCATTTT.

This clone was observed a single time. The rearrangement joins TRBV10-2 to TRBJ1-1; D gene uncertain. CDR3 length equals 14 residues. V gave up 4 bases and J gave up 1 base, with 10 bases separating them. CDR1 and CDR2 (germline): WSHSY, SAAADI. CDR3 sequence (DNA): TGCGCCAGCAGTGCTACGGTAAAGAACACTGAAGCTTTCTTT. It encodes CASSATVKNTEAFF.

V is TRBV11-2 and J is TRBJ2-7; D not certain. Trimming removed 6 bases at V and 7 bases at J, with 13 bases between. Germline V gene data show CDR1 as SGHAT and CDR2 as FQNNGV. CDR3 length equals 12 residues. CDR3 loop: CASRYNQEEQYF. CDR3 sequence (DNA): TGTGCCAGCAGGTATAACCAAGAGGAGCAGTACTTC.

The chain combines TRBV5-6 with TRBJ2-2, with a weak D call TRBD1 (5 bases). Germline lookup yields CDR1 SGHDT and CDR2 YYEEEE. V was shortened by 4 bases and J by 1 base, with 14 bases between the two germline ends. CDR3 length equals 16 residues. CDR3 nucleotides: TGTGCCAGCAGCCTTACCACAGGAATGAACACCGGGGAGCTGTTTTTT. Translated: CASSLTTGMNTGELFF.

The gene calls are TRBV7-9 and TRBJ2-1; 7 positions agree with TRBD1. This CDR3 region has 15 residues. Germline CDR1 is SEHNR and CDR2 is FQNEAQ (reference sequence). Trimming took 5 bases from V and 3 from J; bases not matched to a gene: 7. The chain's CDR3 is CASSPWDSYYNEQFF. The CDR3 bases are TGTGCCAGCAGCCCCTGGGACAGCTACTACAATGAGCAGTTCTTC.

The chain has TRBV5-1 and TRBJ1-1, with a weak D call TRBD1 (6 bases). Trimming stripped 0 bases from V and 11 bases from J, with 17 bases between. The CDR3 extends over 14 amino acids. In germline, CDR1 is SGHRS, CDR2 YFSETQ. The CDR3 DNA sequence: TGCGCCAGCAGCTTGGGGGACGCACAGGGACGGGCTTTCTTT. Its protein is CASSLGDAQGRAFF.

The chain uses TRBV27 and TRBJ2-1; 13 bases map to TRBD2. The junction had 6 bases not matched to a gene; V was cut back by 6 bases and J by 10 bases. The CDR3 length is 14 residues. Germline V CDR1 and CDR2: MNHEY, SMNVEV (reference sequence). The CDR3 here is CASSGLAGAREQFF. Here the CDR3 DNA reads TGTGCCAGCAGCGGACTAGCGGGAGCGCGGGAGCAGTTCTTC.

The chain uses TRBV19 and TRBJ2-1; D not resolved. V lost 2 bases to trimming and J lost 4 bases, with 9 bases between them. The CDR3 has 14 residues. CDR1 LNHDA and CDR2 SQIVND come from the germline V gene (reference sequence). The CDR3 protein is CASSIKNLYNEQFF. The CDR3 DNA reads TGTGCCAGTAGTATAAAAAACCTATACAATGAGCAGTTCTTC.

The chain has TRBV12-3 or TRBV12-4 and TRBJ1-6; D might be TRBD1 (6 bases). The germline V and J ends were trimmed by 4 bases and 8 bases, with 9 bases remaining between them. The CDR3 has 13 residues. The CDR3 here is CASSWNRDSPLHF. CDR3 sequence (DNA): TGTGCCAGCAGTTGGAACAGGGATTCACCCCTCCACTTT.

The V and J genes are TRBV7-9 and TRBJ2-1; D possibly corresponds to TRBD2 (6 bases). Germline values: CDR1 SEHNR, CDR2 FQNEAQ (reference sequence). V gave up 5 bases and J gave up 6 bases, with 17 bases separating them. The CDR3 has 15 residues. In DNA form, the CDR3 reads TGTGCCAGCAGCCGGGGACTCCCTCCGGCCAATGAGCAGTTCTTC. This gives the protein CASSRGLPPANEQFF.

The chain uses TRBV3-1 (or the pseudogene TRBV3-2) and TRBJ2-2; possible D gene TRBD1, 6 bases. CDR1 LGHDT and CDR2 YNNKEL come from the germline V gene (reference sequence). The CDR3 is 15 amino acids. The V gene lost 0 bases and the J gene lost 4 bases, with 9 bases spanning the gap. CDR3 region: CASSQDGRGTGELFF. The DNA for the CDR3 is TGTGCCAGCAGCCAAGATGGCAGGGGCACCGGGGAGCTGTTTTTT.

The genes are TRBV5-1 and TRBJ2-5; TRBD2 matches at 9 bases. Trimming removed 5 bases from V and 5 bases from J; junction bases left unmatched: 7. Germline V gene data show CDR1 as SGHRS and CDR2 as YFSETQ. The CDR3 covers 14 residues. As DNA, the CDR3 is TGCGCCAGCAGGTCGGGACTAGCATCGGAGACCCAGTACTTC. Amino acids: CASRSGLASETQYF. The entire variable domain, with the rest obtained from reference TRBV5-1 and TRBJ2-5, is as follows: KAGVTQTPRYLIKTRGQQVTLSCSPISGHRSVSWYQQTPGQGLQFLFEYFSETQRNKGNFPGRFSGRQFSNSRSEMNVSTLELGDSALYLCASRSGLASETQYFGPGTRLLVL.

The chain carries TRBV5-1 and TRBJ1-2; TRBD1 matches at 9 bases. The CDR3 has 15 residues. The V segment lost 3 bases and the J segment 4 bases; nucleotides outside the gene matches: 7. Germline CDR1 is SGHRS and CDR2 is YFSETQ. The CDR3 is CASSSWDRATYGYTF. The CDR3 DNA reads as TGCGCCAGCAGCTCTTGGGACAGGGCGACCTATGGCTACACCTTC.

The CDR3 protein is CASSPGGVGRAKNIQYF. The CDR3 region has the DNA TGTGCCAGCTCACCAGGCGGGGTAGGTCGAGCCAAAAACATTCAGTACTTC. The chain is built from TRBV18 and TRBJ2-4; possible D gene TRBD2, 6 bases. Trimming shortened V by 2 bases and J by 0 bases, and 14 bases separated the two germline ends. Germline CDR1 and CDR2: KGHSH and LQKENI. The CDR3 has 17 residues.

For this clone: One junction end disagrees with the germline gene, perhaps due to a read error. The genes are TRBV9 and TRBJ1-1; unclear D gene. Looked up from germline, CDR1 is SGDLS and CDR2 is YYNGEE. CDR3 length: 13 amino acids. The CDR3 loop is CASSATSDTEAFF. As DNA, the CDR3 is TGTGCCAGCAGCGCAACCTCCGACACGGAAGCTTTCTTT.

The rearrangement joins TRBV27 to TRBJ1-1; D may be TRBD1 (5 bases). The CDR3 length is 16 residues. The germline V gene encodes CDR1 MNHEY and CDR2 SMNVEV (reference sequence). Trimming left V 6 bases short and J 4 bases short, with 21 bases between. The CDR3 DNA is TGTGCCAGCAGCCTACAAGGGCAGGGAGGGATCACTGAAGCTTTCTTT. Its protein is CASSLQGQGGITEAFF.